A selection of T cell receptor beta chains follows, all from one sample in a study of cytomegalovirus exposure and HLA in healthy donors. This table comes from immunoSEQ multiplex PCR, and its TCRdb copy is limited to in-frame clones, with some not included. The sample lists some 14,000 clones; 60% to 70% were seen once. Sample: PBMCs. The receptors derive from a woman in her 50s in good health and CMV-seropositive. Both conserved end residues are part of each CDR3. A D gene is named only where the DNA matches it firmly. Rows may omit the clone size; those that give it use once, few, many or a size class.

-,TRBJ1-2,16,TRBV5-4,-,TGTGCCAGCAGCCCTATCGGGACACAAGCTAACTATGGCTACACCTTC,CASSPIGTQANYGYTF
-,TRBJ1-1,13,TRBV7-7,-,TGTGCTAGCAGCTTAGCCCAGAACACTGAAGCTTTCTTT,CASSLAQNTEAFF
-,TRBJ1-2,13,TRBV6-5,-,TGTGCCAGCAGCTCGACAGAATCCTATGGCTACACCTTC,CASSSTESYGYTF
-,TRBJ1-2,13,TRBV7-6,-,TGTGCCAGCAGCCTTCGTGACAGGCTGGGCTACACCTTC,CASSLRDRLGYTF
TRBD1,TRBJ1-2,11,TRBV29-1,-,TGCAGCGCACGGACAGGGTATGGCTACACCTTC,CSARTGYGYTF
-,TRBJ1-2,13,TRBV7-7,-,TGTGCTAGCAGCGCCTCGCGGGACTATGGCTACACCTTC,CASSASRDYGYTF
-,TRBJ1-2,13,TRBV29-1,-,TGCAGCGTTGAAGATGGAGGGAACTATGGCTACACCTTC,CSVEDGGNYGYTF
TRBD1,TRBJ1-4,14,TRBV7-9,-,TGTGCCAGCAGCCCCCCCAGGGCAGGGGGCATTCTGTTTTTT,CASSPPRAGGILFF
-,TRBJ2-3,14,TRBV6-4,-,TGTGCCAGCAGTGACGGGAGAGACACAGATACGCAGTATTTT,CASSDGRDTDTQYF
-,TRBJ1-1,12,TRBV15,-,TGTGCCACCACCCCGGGGAACACTGAAGCTTTCTTT,CATTPGNTEAFF
-,TRBJ1-1,14,TRBV15,-,TGTGCCACCAGCAGAGGAGGGCGGAACACTGAAGCTTTCTTT,CATSRGGRNTEAFF
-,TRBJ1-1,16,TRBV10-3,-,TGTGCCATCAGTGAGTCGACTCACACCACCAACACTGAAGCTTTCTTT,CAISESTHTTNTEAFF
TRBD1,TRBJ1-1,13,TRBV5-1,-,TGCGCCAGCAGCTTGGGGGGGACAGGGGAAGCTTTCTTT,CASSLGGTGEAFF
-,TRBJ1-1,15,TRBV4-3,few,TGCGCCAGCAGCCAAGGTAGCTCGGGAGTTACTGAAGCTTTCTTT,CASSQGSSGVTEAFF
-,TRBJ1-1,14,TRBV9,-,TGTGCCAGCAGCGTAGCTCCAGAAAACACTGAAGCTTTCTTT,CASSVAPENTEAFF
TRBD2,TRBJ2-1,15,TRBV4-1,-,TGCGCCAGCAGCCTGACTAGCGGGAGGAATAATGAGCAGTTCTTC,CASSLTSGRNNEQFF
-,TRBJ1-1,13,TRBV7-2,-,TGTGCCAGCAAGCGCCCACATTACCCTGAAGCTTTCTTT,CASKRPHYPEAFF